A selection of T cell receptor beta chains follows, all from one sample in a study of shared clonotypes between healthy human individuals. Here immunoSEQ multiplex PCR was the method, and the copy in TCRdb shows in-frame clones only, minus some. Among about 2.1 million clones listed, roughly 91% were seen once. Sequenced material: naive CD8+ T cells from PBMCs. Receptors were obtained from a man between 18 and 29 years old in good health. Some clones in this sample may be carry-over from other donors' samples. Each CDR3 is given with its conserved first and last residue. D genes are given only for firm matches. Expanded clones are given a class, and other clones once, few, many or no size at all.

d_call,v_call,clone_size,j_call,cdr3_nt,cdr3_aa
TRBD2,TRBV28,-,TRBJ2-5,TGTGCCAGCAGTCCTGGGACTAGCGGAAGGTCTGCGGAGACCCAGTACTTC,CASSPGTSGRSAETQYF
-,TRBV14,-,TRBJ1-2,TGTGCCAGCAGCGGATTAAGAGGGCCCCATGGCTACACCTTC,CASSGLRGPHGYTF
-,TRBV11-2,-,TRBJ2-7,TGTGCCAGCAGCATACCGGGCTCCTACGAGCAGTACTTC,CASSIPGSYEQYF
-,TRBV7-9,-,TRBJ1-1,TGTGCCAGCCAGGGCGGGCCTGAAGCTTTCTTT,CASQGGPEAFF
TRBD1,TRBV11-2,once,TRBJ2-7,TGTGCCAGCCGGGACAGGGGTTACGAGCAGTACTTC,CASRDRGYEQYF
TRBD1,TRBV6-5,-,TRBJ2-4,TGTGCCAGCAGTGGCCACAGGGGGGCCAAAAACATTCAGTACTTC,CASSGHRGAKNIQYF
TRBD2,TRBV7-9,-,TRBJ2-1,TGTGCCAGCAGCTTAGTTCGCGGGAGAGAGAATGAGCAGTTCTTC,CASSLVRGRENEQFF
-,TRBV14,-,TRBJ1-2,TGTGCCAGCAGCCAAGACAGGGCACATGGCTACACCTTC,CASSQDRAHGYTF
-,TRBV27,-,TRBJ1-1,TGTGCCAGCAGTTTATCGTGGGGGGCAGGAAGGACTGAAGCTTTCTTT,CASSLSWGAGRTEAFF
-,TRBV25-1,-,TRBJ2-7,TGTGCCAGCAGTGAAGCAGGGGGGTCTCGCGAGCAGTACTTC,CASSEAGGSREQYF
-,TRBV28,-,TRBJ1-5,TGTGCCAGCAGTTCCCCCTTCCGGGGGCAGGGGTCTTTTAGCAATCAGCCCCAGCATTTT,CASSSPFRGQGSFSNQPQHF
TRBD2,TRBV7-2,-,TRBJ2-3,TGTGCCAGCAGCCCACGGACTAGCGGGAGGCCCACAGATACGCAGTATTTT,CASSPRTSGRPTDTQYF
-,TRBV27,-,TRBJ2-7,TGTGCCAGCAGCCTCGGGGCGCCCTACGAGCAGTACTTC,CASSLGAPYEQYF
-,TRBV5-8,-,TRBJ1-1,TGTGCCAGCAGCTGGGGGGCAAACACTGAAGCTTTCTTT,CASSWGANTEAFF
-,TRBV14,-,TRBJ1-2,TGTGCCAGCAGCCAAGGCTATGGTGCTAACTATGGCTACACCTTC,CASSQGYGANYGYTF
-,TRBV10-3,-,TRBJ2-3,TGTGCCATCAGTGACTTCGATACGCGGGGGCTGGCAGATACGCAGTATTTT,CAISDFDTRGLADTQYF
-,TRBV28,once,TRBJ2-5,TGTGCCAGCAGTACCACAGGGGAGGGGAAGGGAGAGACCCAGTACTTC,CASSTTGEGKGETQYF
-,TRBV7-9,-,TRBJ2-7,TGTGCCAGCAGCTTAGGGAAGCCAGGCCTGTACTTC,CASSLGKPGLYF
-,TRBV27,-,TRBJ2-7,TGTGCCAGCAGTTCCGGGGGCTGGGCCTACGAGCAGTACTTC,CASSSGGWAYEQYF
TRBD1,TRBV2,-,TRBJ2-7,TGTGCCAGCGACGACCGCTGGACAGGGAGGAACGAGCAGTACTTC,CASDDRWTGRNEQYF
TRBD2,TRBV18,-,TRBJ2-3,TGTGCCAGCTCACCACCGATACTAGCGGGAGTAACAGATACGCAGTATTTT,CASSPPILAGVTDTQYF
-,TRBV9,-,TRBJ2-7,TGTGCCAGCAGCGGAGACCGCTTCCCCTACGAGCAGTACTTC,CASSGDRFPYEQYF
-,TRBV29-1,-,TRBJ2-7,TGCAGCGCCAGGGCTGCAAACTCCTACGAGCAGTACTTC,CSARAANSYEQYF
-,TRBV13,-,TRBJ2-7,TGTGCCAGCAGCTCAACTATACTTCAAAGCTCCTACGAGCAGTACTTC,CASSSTILQSSYEQYF
TRBD1,TRBV7-6,-,TRBJ2-6,TGTGCCAGCAGACGGGACAGCTCTGGGGCCAACGTCCTGACTTTC,CASRRDSSGANVLTF